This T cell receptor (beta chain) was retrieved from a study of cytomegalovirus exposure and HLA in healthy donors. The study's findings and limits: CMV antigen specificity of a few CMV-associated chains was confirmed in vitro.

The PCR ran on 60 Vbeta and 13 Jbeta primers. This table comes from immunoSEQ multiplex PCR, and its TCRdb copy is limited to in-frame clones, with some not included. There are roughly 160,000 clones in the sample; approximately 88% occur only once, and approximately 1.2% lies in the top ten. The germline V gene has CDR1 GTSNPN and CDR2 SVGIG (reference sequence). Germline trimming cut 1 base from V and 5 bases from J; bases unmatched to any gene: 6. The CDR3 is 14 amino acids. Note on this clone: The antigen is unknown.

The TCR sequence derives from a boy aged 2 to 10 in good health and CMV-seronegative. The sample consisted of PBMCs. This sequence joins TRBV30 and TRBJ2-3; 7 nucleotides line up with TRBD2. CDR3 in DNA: TGTGCCTGGAGTGGGGCGGGAGCTGAAGATACGCAGTATTTT. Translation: CAWSGAGAEDTQYF. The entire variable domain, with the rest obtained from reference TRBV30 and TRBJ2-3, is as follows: SQTIHQWPATLVQPVGSPLSLECTVEGTSNPNLYWYRQAAGRGLQLLFYSVGIGQISSEVPQNLSASRPQDRQFILSSKKLLLSDSGFYLCAWSGAGAEDTQYFGPGTRLTVL.